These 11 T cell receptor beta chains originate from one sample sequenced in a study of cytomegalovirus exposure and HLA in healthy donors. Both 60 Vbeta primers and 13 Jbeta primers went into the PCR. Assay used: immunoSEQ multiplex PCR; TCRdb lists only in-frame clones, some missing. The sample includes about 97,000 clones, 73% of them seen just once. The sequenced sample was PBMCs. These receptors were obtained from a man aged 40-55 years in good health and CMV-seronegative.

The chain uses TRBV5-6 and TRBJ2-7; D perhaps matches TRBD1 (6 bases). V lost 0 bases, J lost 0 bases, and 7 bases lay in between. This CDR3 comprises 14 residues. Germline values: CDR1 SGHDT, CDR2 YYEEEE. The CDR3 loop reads CASSLGTDSYEQYF. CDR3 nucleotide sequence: TGTGCCAGCAGCTTGGGGACAGACTCCTACGAGCAGTACTTC.

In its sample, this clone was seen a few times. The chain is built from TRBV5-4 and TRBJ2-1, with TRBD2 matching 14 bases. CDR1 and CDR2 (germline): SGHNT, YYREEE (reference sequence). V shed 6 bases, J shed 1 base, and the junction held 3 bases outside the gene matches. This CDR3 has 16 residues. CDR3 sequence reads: CASTRTSGGSYNEQFF. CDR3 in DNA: TGTGCCAGCACCCGGACTAGCGGGGGGTCCTACAATGAGCAGTTCTTC.

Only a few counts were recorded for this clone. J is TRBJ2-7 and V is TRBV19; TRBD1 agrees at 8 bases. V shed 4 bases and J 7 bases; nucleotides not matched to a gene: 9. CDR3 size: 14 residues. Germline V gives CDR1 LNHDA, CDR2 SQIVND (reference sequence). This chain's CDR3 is CASSRRNRGKEQYF. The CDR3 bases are TGTGCCAGTAGTAGGAGAAACAGGGGGAAGGAGCAGTACTTC. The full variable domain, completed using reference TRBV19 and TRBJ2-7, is DGGITQSPKYLFRKEGQNVTLSCEQNLNHDAMYWYRQDPGQGLRLIYYSQIVNDFQKGDIAEGYSVSREKKESFPLTVTSAQKNPTAFYLCASSRRNRGKEQYFGPGTRLTVT.

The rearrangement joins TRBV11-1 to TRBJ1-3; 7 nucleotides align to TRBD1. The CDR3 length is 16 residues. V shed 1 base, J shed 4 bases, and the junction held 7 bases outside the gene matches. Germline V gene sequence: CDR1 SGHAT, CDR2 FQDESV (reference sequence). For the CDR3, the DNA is TGTGCCAGCAGCTTAGATTTGGGACAGTACGGAAACACCATATATTTT. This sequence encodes CASSLDLGQYGNTIYF.

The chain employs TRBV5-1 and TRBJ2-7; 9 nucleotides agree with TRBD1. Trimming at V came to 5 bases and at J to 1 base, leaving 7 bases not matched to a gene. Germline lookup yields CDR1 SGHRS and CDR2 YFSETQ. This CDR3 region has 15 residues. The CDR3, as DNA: TGCGCCAGCAGTGGCCCGGACAGGGGATCCTACGAGCAGTACTTC. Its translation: CASSGPDRGSYEQYF.

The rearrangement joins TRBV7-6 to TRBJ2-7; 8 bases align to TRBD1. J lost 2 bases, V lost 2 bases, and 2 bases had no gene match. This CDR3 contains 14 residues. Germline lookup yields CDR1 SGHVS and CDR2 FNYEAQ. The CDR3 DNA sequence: TGTGCCAGCAGCTTACGGACAGGGACCTACGAGCAGTACTTC. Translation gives CASSLRTGTYEQYF.

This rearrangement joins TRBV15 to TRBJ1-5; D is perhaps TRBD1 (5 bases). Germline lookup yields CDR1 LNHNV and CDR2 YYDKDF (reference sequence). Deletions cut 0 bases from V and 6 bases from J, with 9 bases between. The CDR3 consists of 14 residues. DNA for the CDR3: TGTGCCACCAGCAGAGATGGGGGGGGTCAGCCCCAGCATTTT. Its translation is CATSRDGGGQPQHF.

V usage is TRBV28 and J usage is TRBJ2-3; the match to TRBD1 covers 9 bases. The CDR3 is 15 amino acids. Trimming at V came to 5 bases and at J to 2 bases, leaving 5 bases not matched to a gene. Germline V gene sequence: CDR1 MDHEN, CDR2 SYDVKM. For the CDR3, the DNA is TGTGCCAGCAGTCCTACAGGGGGCCTCACAGATACGCAGTATTTT. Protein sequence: CASSPTGGLTDTQYF. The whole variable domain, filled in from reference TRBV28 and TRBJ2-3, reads DVKVTQSSRYLVKRTGEKVFLECVQDMDHENMFWYRQDPGLGLRLIYFSYDVKMKEKGDIPEGYSVSREKKERFSLILESASTNQTSMYLCASSPTGGLTDTQYFGPGTRLTVL.

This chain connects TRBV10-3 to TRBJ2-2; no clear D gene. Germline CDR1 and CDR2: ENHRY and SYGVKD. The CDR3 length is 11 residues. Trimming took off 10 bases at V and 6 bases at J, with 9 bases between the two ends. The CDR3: CATQTAGELFF. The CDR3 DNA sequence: TGTGCCACCCAAACAGCCGGGGAGCTGTTTTTT.

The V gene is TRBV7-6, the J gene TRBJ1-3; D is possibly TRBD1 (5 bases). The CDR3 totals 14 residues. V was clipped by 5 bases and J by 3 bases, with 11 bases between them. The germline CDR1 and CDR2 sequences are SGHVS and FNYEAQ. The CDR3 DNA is TGTGCCAGCAGCCCAGGGACTGGTGGAAACACCATATATTTT. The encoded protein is CASSPGTGGNTIYF.

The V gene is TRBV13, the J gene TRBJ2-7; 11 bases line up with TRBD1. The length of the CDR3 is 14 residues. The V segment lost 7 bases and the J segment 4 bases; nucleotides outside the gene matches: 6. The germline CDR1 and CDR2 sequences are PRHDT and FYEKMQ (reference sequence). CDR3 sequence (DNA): TGTGCCAGCACCTTTTGGGACAGGGGGTACGAGCAGTACTTC. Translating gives CASTFWDRGYEQYF.